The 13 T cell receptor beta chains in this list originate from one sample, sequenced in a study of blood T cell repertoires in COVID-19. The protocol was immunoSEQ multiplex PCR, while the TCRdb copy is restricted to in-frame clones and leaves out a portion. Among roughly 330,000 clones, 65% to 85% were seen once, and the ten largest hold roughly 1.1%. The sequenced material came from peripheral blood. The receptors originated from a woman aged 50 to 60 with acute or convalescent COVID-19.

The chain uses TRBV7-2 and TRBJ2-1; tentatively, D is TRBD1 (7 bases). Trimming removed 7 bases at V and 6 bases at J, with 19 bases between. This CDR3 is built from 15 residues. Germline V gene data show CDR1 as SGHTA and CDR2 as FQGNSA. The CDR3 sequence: CASTSQGGLSNEQFF. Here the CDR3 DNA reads TGTGCCAGCACCTCTCAGGGGGGACTTTCCAATGAGCAGTTCTTC.

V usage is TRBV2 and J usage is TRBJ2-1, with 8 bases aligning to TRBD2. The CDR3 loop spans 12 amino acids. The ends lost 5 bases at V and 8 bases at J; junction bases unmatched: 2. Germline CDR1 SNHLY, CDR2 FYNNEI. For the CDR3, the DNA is TGTGCCAGCAGTTGGACTAGCTATGAGCAGTTCTTC. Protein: CASSWTSYEQFF.

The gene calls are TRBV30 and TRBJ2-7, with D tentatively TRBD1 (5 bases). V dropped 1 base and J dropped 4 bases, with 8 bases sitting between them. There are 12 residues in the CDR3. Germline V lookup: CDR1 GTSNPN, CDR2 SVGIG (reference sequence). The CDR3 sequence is CAWSESGYEQYF. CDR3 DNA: TGTGCCTGGAGTGAATCAGGGTACGAGCAGTACTTC.

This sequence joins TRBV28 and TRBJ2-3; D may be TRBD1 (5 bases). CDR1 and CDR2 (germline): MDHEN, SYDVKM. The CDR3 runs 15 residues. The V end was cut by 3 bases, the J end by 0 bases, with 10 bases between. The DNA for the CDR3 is TGTGCCAGCAGTTTTATCCAGGGTAGCACAGATACGCAGTATTTT. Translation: CASSFIQGSTDTQYF. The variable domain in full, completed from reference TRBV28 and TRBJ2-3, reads DVKVTQSSRYLVKRTGEKVFLECVQDMDHENMFWYRQDPGLGLRLIYFSYDVKMKEKGDIPEGYSVSREKKERFSLILESASTNQTSMYLCASSFIQGSTDTQYFGPGTRLTVL.

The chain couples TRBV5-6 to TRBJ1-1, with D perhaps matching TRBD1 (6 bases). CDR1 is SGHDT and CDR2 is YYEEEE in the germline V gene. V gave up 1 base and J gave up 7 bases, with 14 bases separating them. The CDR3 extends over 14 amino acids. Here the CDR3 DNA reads TGTGCCAGCAGCTTGATTTTGGGACATAGTGAAGCTTTCTTT. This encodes CASSLILGHSEAFF.

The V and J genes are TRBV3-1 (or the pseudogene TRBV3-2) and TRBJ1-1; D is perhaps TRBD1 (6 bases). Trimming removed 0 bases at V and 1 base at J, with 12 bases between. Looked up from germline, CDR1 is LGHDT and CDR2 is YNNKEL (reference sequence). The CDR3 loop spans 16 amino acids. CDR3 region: CASSQESGRGNTEAFF. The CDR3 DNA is TGTGCCAGCAGCCAAGAGTCGGGCAGGGGGAACACTGAAGCTTTCTTT.

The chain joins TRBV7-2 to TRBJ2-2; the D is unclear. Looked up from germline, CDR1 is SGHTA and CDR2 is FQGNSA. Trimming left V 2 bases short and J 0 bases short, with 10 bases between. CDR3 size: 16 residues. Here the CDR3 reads CASSLYALANTGELFF. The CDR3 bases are TGTGCCAGCAGCTTATATGCGCTCGCGAACACCGGGGAGCTGTTTTTT. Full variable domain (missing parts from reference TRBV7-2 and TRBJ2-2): GAGVSQSPSNKVTEKGKDVELRCDPISGHTALYWYRQSLGQGLEFLIYFQGNSAPDKSGLPSDRFSAERTGGSVSTLTIQRTQQEDSAVYLCASSLYALANTGELFFGEGSRLTVL.

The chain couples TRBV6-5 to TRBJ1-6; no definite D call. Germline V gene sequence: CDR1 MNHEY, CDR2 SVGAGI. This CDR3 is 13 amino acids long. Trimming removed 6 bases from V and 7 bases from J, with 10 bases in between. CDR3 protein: CASSPGPNSPLHF. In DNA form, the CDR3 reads TGTGCCAGCAGCCCCGGTCCCAATTCACCCCTCCACTTT.

As DNA, the CDR3 is TGTGCCTCCATTAGGGGGACAGGTCTTAACACCGGGGAGCTGTTTTTT. This gives the protein CASIRGTGLNTGELFF. The chain employs TRBV2 and TRBJ2-2; 8 positions agree with TRBD1. The CDR3 is 16 residues long. CDR1 and CDR2 (germline): SNHLY, FYNNEI. V trimming: 11 bases; J trimming: 2 bases; junction bases outside the gene matches: 13.

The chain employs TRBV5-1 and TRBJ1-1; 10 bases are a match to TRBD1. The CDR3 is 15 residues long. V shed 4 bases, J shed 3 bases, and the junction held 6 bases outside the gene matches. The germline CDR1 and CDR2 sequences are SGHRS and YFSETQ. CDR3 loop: CASSTRQGADTEAFF. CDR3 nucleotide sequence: TGCGCCAGCAGCACCAGACAGGGGGCGGACACTGAAGCTTTCTTT.

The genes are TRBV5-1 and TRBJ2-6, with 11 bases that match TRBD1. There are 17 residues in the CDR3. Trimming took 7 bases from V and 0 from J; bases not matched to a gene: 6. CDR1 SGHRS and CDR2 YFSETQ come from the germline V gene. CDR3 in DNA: TGCGCCAGCCGGTTCGGGACAGGGGGCTCTGGGGCCAACGTCCTGACTTTC. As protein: CASRFGTGGSGANVLTF.

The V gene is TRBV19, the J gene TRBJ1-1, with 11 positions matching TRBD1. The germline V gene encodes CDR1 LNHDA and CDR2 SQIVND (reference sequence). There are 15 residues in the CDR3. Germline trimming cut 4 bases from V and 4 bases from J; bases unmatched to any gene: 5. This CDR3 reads CASSTQGTGGTEAFF. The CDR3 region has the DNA TGTGCCAGTAGTACTCAAGGGACAGGGGGCACTGAAGCTTTCTTT.

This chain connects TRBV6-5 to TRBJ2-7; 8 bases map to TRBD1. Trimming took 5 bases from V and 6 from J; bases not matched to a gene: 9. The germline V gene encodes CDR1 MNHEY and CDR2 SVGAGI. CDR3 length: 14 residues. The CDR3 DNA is TGTGCCAGCAGTCAGACAGGGGAGGACGGCGAGCAGTACTTC. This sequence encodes CASSQTGEDGEQYF.